Shown below are 23 T cell receptor beta chains from a single sample sequenced in a study of CD4 T cells in relation to SARS-CoV-2 and coronaviruses. No antigen has been assigned to these receptors. Sequenced by immunoSEQ multiplex PCR; TCRdb stores in-frame clones only, minus some. Of some 16,000 clones listed, about 78% are singletons. CD4+ T cells from unexposed donors were obtained before the COVID-19 pandemic (2011-2018). The cells were cultured for less than twelve days before CD4+ T cells were isolated. The specimen sequenced was CD4+ T cells from PBMCs, cultured in vitro. The receptors derive from a human donor in good health.

The chain has TRBV3-1 (or the pseudogene TRBV3-2) and TRBJ2-7; weak D call: TRBD2 (6 bases). CDR1 and CDR2 from the germline V gene are LGHDT and YNNKEL (reference sequence). Trimming pared 3 bases from V and 2 bases from J, leaving 11 bases between. The CDR3 extends over 14 amino acids. CDR3 sequence: CASSHGTSAYEQYF. CDR3 DNA: TGTGCCAGCAGCCATGGGACTTCAGCCTACGAGCAGTACTTC.

There are a few counts of this clone. This chain connects TRBV7-9 to TRBJ2-2, with 9 bases that match TRBD1. Losses at the gene ends were 5 bases for V and 4 bases for J; bases not matched to a gene: 17. The germline CDR1 and CDR2 sequences are SEHNR and FQNEAQ (reference sequence). The CDR3 spans 19 residues. The CDR3 DNA reads TGTGCCAGCAGCCGACGACGGACAGGGGCATGGGTTGGCACCGGGGAGCTGTTTTTT. Protein: CASSRRRTGAWVGTGELFF.

This clone was seen just once. The chain combines TRBV3-1 (or the pseudogene TRBV3-2) with TRBJ2-6; D is uncertain. Trimming removed 6 bases from V and 4 bases from J, with 7 bases in between. Germline assignment: CDR1 LGHDT and CDR2 YNNKEL (reference sequence). There are 13 residues in the CDR3. CDR3 DNA sequence: TGTGCCAGCAGAGGGTCAGGGGCCAACGTCCTGACTTTC. The encoded protein is CASRGSGANVLTF.

The chain carries TRBV7-9 and TRBJ2-3; 7 bases match TRBD2. J lost 5 bases, V lost 1 base, and 12 bases had no gene match. The CDR3 consists of 17 residues. The germline CDR1 and CDR2 sequences are SEHNR and FQNEAQ (reference sequence). Here the CDR3 DNA reads TGTGCCAGCAGCTTAGGAGCGGGATCAGGGATTATAGATACGCAGTATTTT. Translated, it gives CASSLGAGSGIIDTQYF. Together with reference TRBV7-9 and TRBJ2-3, the CDR3 gives the full variable domain: DTGVSQNPRHKITKRGQNVTFRCDPISEHNRLYWYRQTLGQGPEFLTYFQNEAQLEKSRLLSDRFSAERPKGSFSTLEIQRTEQGDSAMYLCASSLGAGSGIIDTQYFGPGTRLTVL.

The CDR3 DNA sequence: TGTGCCTGGAGTGTAAGGAGGGGGCATGGACAAGAGACCCAGTACTTC. This encodes CAWSVRRGHGQETQYF. V is TRBV30 and J is TRBJ2-5; possibly TRBD1 for D (7 bases). CDR3 size: 16 residues. Trimming shortened V by 0 bases and J by 2 bases, and 16 bases separated the two germline ends. The germline V gene encodes CDR1 GTSNPN and CDR2 SVGIG (reference sequence).

This chain's CDR3 is CASSEAQTTGNYF. CDR3 DNA: TGTGCCAGCAGTGAAGCGCAGACTACGGGGAATTACTTC. The V and J genes are TRBV6-1 and TRBJ2-7; a weak D match, TRBD2 (5 bases). The V and J ends lost 0 bases and 13 bases respectively, with 16 bases between them. The CDR3 contains 13 residues. Germline V gene sequence: CDR1 MNHNS, CDR2 SASEGT.

The V and J genes are TRBV29-1 and TRBJ2-3; D remains ambiguous. Germline values: CDR1 SQVTM, CDR2 ANQGSEA. V lost 7 bases to trimming and J lost 2 bases, with 10 bases between them. The CDR3 has 12 amino acids. The CDR3 region has the DNA TGCAGCGCTTCCTCGAACACAGATACGCAGTATTTT. This gives the protein CSASSNTDTQYF.

This rearrangement joins TRBV6-5 to TRBJ2-7, with a weak D call TRBD1 (5 bases). The CDR3 is made up of 15 amino acids. Germline-derived CDR1 and CDR2 are MNHEY and SVGAGI. V was shortened by 5 bases and J by 6 bases, with 20 bases between the two germline ends. In nucleotides, the CDR3 is TGTGCCAGCAGTCCGAATGTTCAGGGATCCAGCGAGCAGTACTTC. Translating it yields CASSPNVQGSSEQYF.

This rearrangement joins TRBV5-6 to TRBJ1-2; D ambiguous. Germline V gene sequence: CDR1 SGHDT, CDR2 YYEEEE. The CDR3 loop spans 15 amino acids. Trimming pared 0 bases from V and 4 bases from J, leaving 13 bases between. The CDR3 sequence: CASSLAGTDLYGYTF. CDR3 coding DNA: TGTGCCAGCAGCTTGGCCGGAACGGACCTCTATGGCTACACCTTC.

This rearrangement joins TRBV7-9 to TRBJ1-2; 10 bases are a match to TRBD1. Per germline, CDR1 SEHNR and CDR2 FQNEAQ (reference sequence). The CDR3 contains 15 residues. Germline trimming cut 4 bases from V and 4 bases from J; bases unmatched to any gene: 6. CDR3 sequence reads: CASSSGQGSTYGYTF. As DNA, the CDR3 is TGTGCCAGCAGCTCGGGACAGGGGAGTACCTATGGCTACACCTTC.

This sequence joins TRBV27 and TRBJ2-7; 8 nucleotides line up with TRBD2. The germline V gene encodes CDR1 MNHEY and CDR2 SMNVEV (reference sequence). This CDR3 contains 13 residues. J was trimmed by 5 bases and V by 5 bases; bases with no gene match: 5. DNA of the CDR3: TGTGCCAGCAGTAGGGGACTAGTGAACGAGCAGTACTTC. Its protein product is CASSRGLVNEQYF.

J is TRBJ2-2 and V is TRBV6-5; 13 bases align to TRBD2. CDR1 MNHEY and CDR2 SVGAGI come from the germline V gene. CDR3 length: 14 amino acids. With V trimmed by 7 bases and J by 7 bases, 3 bases remained unmatched. For the CDR3, the DNA is TGTGCCAGCAAGGGACTAGCGGGAATCGGGGAGCTGTTTTTT. Translation gives CASKGLAGIGELFF.

As for this clone: Sequence at one end of the junction differs from germline and may be a read error. This chain joins TRBV28 and TRBJ2-7, with 9 positions matching TRBD1. In germline, CDR1 is MDHEN, CDR2 SYDVKM. This CDR3 region has 11 residues. CDR3 sequence (DNA): TGTGCCAGCAGTAACCGGGACAGGGAATTCTTC. This sequence encodes CASSNRDREFF. Drawing the rest from reference TRBV28 and TRBJ2-7, the complete variable domain is DVKVTQSSRYLVKRTGEKVFLECVQDMDHENMFWYRQDPGLGLRLIYFSYDVKMKEKGDIPEGYSVSREKKERFSLILESASTNQTSMYLCASSNRDREFFGPGTRLTVT.

The rearrangement uses TRBV4-1 and TRBJ1-1; D may be TRBD1 (5 bases). Germline CDR1 MGHRA, CDR2 YSYEKL. V was pared by 0 bases and J by 1 base, with 12 bases between. CDR3 length: 16 residues. The CDR3 region has the DNA TGCGCCAGCAGCCAAGAACTGGGACGGCCGAACACTGAAGCTTTCTTT. Amino acid sequence: CASSQELGRPNTEAFF.

The V gene is TRBV4-1, the J gene TRBJ2-5, with TRBD1 as a possible D gene (6 bases). The CDR3 is 16 amino acids. The germline V gene has CDR1 MGHRA and CDR2 YSYEKL. Trimming pared 1 base from V and 2 bases from J, leaving 14 bases between. The chain's CDR3 is CASSQVVGASQETQYF. CDR3 in DNA: TGCGCCAGCAGCCAAGTTGTGGGGGCTAGTCAAGAGACCCAGTACTTC.

J is TRBJ2-1 and V is TRBV27, with 10 positions matching TRBD2. The CDR3 extends over 16 amino acids. Germline V gene sequence: CDR1 MNHEY, CDR2 SMNVEV (reference sequence). Trimming at V came to 6 bases and at J to 0 bases, leaving 5 bases not matched to a gene. The CDR3 loop reads CASRTASGSSYNEQFF. Here the CDR3 DNA reads TGTGCCAGCAGGACAGCTAGCGGGAGCTCCTACAATGAGCAGTTCTTC.

The V call is TRBV3-1 (or the pseudogene TRBV3-2), the J call TRBJ1-1; 7 nucleotides align to TRBD1. The ends lost 4 bases at V and 1 base at J; junction bases unmatched: 6. Germline CDR1 is LGHDT and CDR2 is YNNKEL (reference sequence). This CDR3 contains 15 residues. The CDR3 DNA is TGTGCCAGCAGCCCAGAGGGACAGCCGAACACTGAAGCTTTCTTT. Protein product: CASSPEGQPNTEAFF.

This chain joins TRBV18 and TRBJ1-1, with a weak D call TRBD1 (5 bases). Trimming removed 1 base from V and 1 base from J, with 13 bases in between. The CDR3 contains 16 residues. CDR1 and CDR2 from the germline V gene are KGHSH and LQKENI. The CDR3 reads CASSPQAGTGNTEAFF. CDR3 DNA sequence: TGTGCCAGCTCACCACAAGCCGGGACGGGGAACACTGAAGCTTTCTTT.

The CDR3 is CASSLGINYGYTF. CDR3 nucleotide sequence: TGTGCCAGCAGTTTGGGGATCAACTATGGCTACACCTTC. V usage is TRBV28 and J usage is TRBJ1-2; D uncertain. V dropped 3 bases and J dropped 2 bases, with 7 bases sitting between them. Germline assignment: CDR1 MDHEN and CDR2 SYDVKM. The CDR3 covers 13 residues.

On this clone itself: Relative to the germline gene, one junction end is altered; a read error may explain this. This chain uses TRBV30 with TRBJ1-6; a possible D gene is TRBD1 (5 bases). The length of the CDR3 is 14 residues. Germline V lookup: CDR1 GTSNPN, CDR2 SVGIG (reference sequence). This chain's CDR3 is CAWNGASNNSPLHF. In DNA form, the CDR3 reads TGTGCCTGGAACGGGGCCTCCAATAATTCACCCCTCCACTTT.

This clone was counted a few times. The rearrangement uses TRBV3-1 (or the pseudogene TRBV3-2) and TRBJ1-5; D call uncertain. Trimming took off 3 bases at V and 0 bases at J, with 12 bases between the two ends. From germline, CDR1 is LGHDT and CDR2 YNNKEL (reference sequence). The length of the CDR3 is 16 residues. The CDR3 loop reads CASSQSITPSNQPQHF. CDR3 DNA sequence: TGTGCCAGCAGCCAGTCAATTACCCCTAGCAATCAGCCCCAGCATTTT.

The chain uses TRBV2 and TRBJ1-5, with 8 nucleotides matching TRBD1. This CDR3 contains 14 residues. Unmatched junction bases numbered 6, after V lost 4 bases and J lost 7 bases. CDR1 SNHLY and CDR2 FYNNEI come from the germline V gene. DNA for the CDR3: TGTGCCAGCAGTGTCGACAGGGGTGGCCAGCCCCAGCATTTT. Protein: CASSVDRGGQPQHF.

This rearrangement joins TRBV28 to TRBJ1-3; no clear D gene. Trimming removed 8 bases from V and 1 base from J, with 9 bases in between. The CDR3 sequence is 13 residues long. Germline V gene sequence: CDR1 MDHEN, CDR2 SYDVKM. CDR3 nucleotides: TGTGCCAGCGTGAGTCCATCTGGAAACACCATATATTTT. It specifies CASVSPSGNTIYF.